This TCR beta chain appears in the sequencing data of a study of shared clonotypes between healthy human individuals. With respect to this clone: Other DNA sequences in the sample encode the same CDR3.

The unsorted samples had around 100 million PBMCs used for genomic DNA. The assay was run at deep level. Once extracted for a subset, genomic DNA was divided evenly among several immunoSEQ plates. Unsorted PBMCs provided DNA that was sequenced on ten immunoSEQ deep assay plates. Method: immunoSEQ multiplex PCR; TCRdb's copy keeps in-frame clones and lacks some. The profile shows approximately 470,000 clones, 60% to 80% of them singletons. CDR1 is MNHNS and CDR2 is SASEGT in the germline V gene. This CDR3 has 14 amino acids. Trimming stripped 0 bases from V and 4 bases from J, with 9 bases between. The material sequenced was PBMCs. The chain joins TRBV6-1 to TRBJ1-2; the D gene is possibly TRBD1 (6 bases). The receptor's source is a woman in her thirties or forties in good health. Some clones in this sample may be carry-over from other donors' samples. The CDR3 coding sequence is TGTGCCAGCAGTGAAGCGGGACACCCCTATGGCTACACCTTC. Protein sequence: CASSEAGHPYGYTF.